The 25 T cell receptor beta chains given below trace back to one sample, sequenced in a study of T cells after yellow fever vaccination. From the 5' RACE reads, TCRdb called clonotypes with MiXCR, one entry per CDR3 protein. This sample yields fewer than 450,000 distinct CDR3 sequences, of which 7% to 9% are seen a single time; around 17% belongs to the top ten. The sample was PBMCs, taken around 45 days after the first yellow fever vaccination. These receptors came from a man aged 18 to 30 who received the YFV17D yellow fever vaccine.

This clonotype came up a few times. The J gene is TRBJ2-5, the V gene TRBV29-1; D call uncertain. The CDR3 extends over 14 amino acids. The germline V and J ends were trimmed by 4 bases and 5 bases, with 17 bases remaining between them. Germline-derived CDR1 and CDR2 are SQVTM and ANQGSEA. This chain's CDR3 is CSVVGVDFAETQYF. The CDR3 DNA is TGCAGCGTTGTTGGAGTTGACTTTGCGGAGACCCAGTACTTC.

The sample holds a few counts of this clonotype. The chain recombines TRBV12-3 or TRBV12-4 with TRBJ1-2, with TRBD1 identical over 7 bases. The CDR3 is made up of 13 amino acids. V trimming: 5 bases; J trimming: 5 bases; junction bases outside the gene matches: 5. CDR3 loop: CASSPDRRYGYTF. Written as DNA, the CDR3 is TGTGCCAGCAGTCCGGACAGGCGTTATGGCTACACCTTC.

This clonotype was picked up many times. The gene calls are TRBV27 and TRBJ2-1; D is unresolved. The ends were cut back, 5 bases at V and 12 bases at J, with 14 bases in the middle. The CDR3 spans 12 residues. Germline CDR1 MNHEY, CDR2 SMNVEV (reference sequence). The CDR3 coding sequence is TGTGCCAGCAGTGGCAACTACCTATCGCAGTTCTTC. It translates to CASSGNYLSQFF.

This clonotype was detected only a few times. Written as DNA, the CDR3 is TGTGCCAGCAGCTTGGGAGGACACCTCGAATACAATGAGCAGTTCTTC. It translates to CASSLGGHLEYNEQFF. This chain links TRBV7-8 with TRBJ2-1, with D tentatively TRBD2 (6 bases). V was cut by 3 bases and J by 4 bases, with 16 bases left in between. CDR1 and CDR2 from the germline V gene are SGHVS and FQNEAQ. The CDR3 length is 16 residues.

The gene calls are TRBV28 and TRBJ2-3, with D possibly TRBD2 on 6 matching bases. The V gene's germline CDR1 is MDHEN and CDR2 SYDVKM. V was shortened by 11 bases and J by 4 bases, with 10 bases between the two germline ends. The CDR3 contains 11 residues. As DNA, the CDR3 is TGTGCCGGCGGGGCTCCAGATACGCAGTATTTT. As protein: CAGGAPDTQYF.

This clonotype has a count of ten or more. V gene TRBV7-2 combines with J gene TRBJ2-1; no definite D call. In germline, CDR1 is SGHTA, CDR2 FQGNSA. V was shortened by 4 bases and J by 4 bases, with 11 bases between the two germline ends. The CDR3 sequence is 14 residues long. This CDR3 reads CASSSVSSYNEQFF. The DNA for the CDR3 is TGTGCCAGCAGCTCGGTGAGCTCGTACAATGAGCAGTTCTTC.

This clonotype was observed many times. The V and J genes are TRBV12-3 or TRBV12-4 and TRBJ2-3, with 8 bases lining up with TRBD2. CDR3 length: 15 amino acids. V was clipped by 3 bases and J by 3 bases; unmatched bases: 5. CDR3 coding DNA: TGTGCCAGCAGTTTTCCGGGACTAGGGACAGATACGCAGTATTTT. Amino acid sequence: CASSFPGLGTDTQYF.

This clonotype was counted between two and nine times. The V gene is TRBV6-2 or TRBV6-3, the J gene TRBJ1-1, with D possibly matching TRBD1 (6 bases). This CDR3 has 13 residues. Germline V gene lookup returns CDR1 MNHEY and CDR2 SVGEGT. V was shortened by 6 bases and J by 3 bases, with 11 bases between the two germline ends. This CDR3 is CASRNREDTEAFF. CDR3 coding DNA: TGTGCCAGCAGAAACAGGGAGGACACTGAAGCTTTCTTT.

This clonotype was picked up many times. This chain joins TRBV7-2 and TRBJ2-1, with TRBD2 matching 9 bases. This CDR3 has 15 residues. The germline V gene encodes CDR1 SGHTA and CDR2 FQGNSA. J was trimmed by 4 bases and V by 5 bases; bases with no gene match: 6. This CDR3 reads CASSRSGGNYNEQFF. The CDR3 coding sequence is TGTGCCAGCAGCCGTAGCGGGGGTAATTACAATGAGCAGTTCTTC.

This clonotype was counted a few times. The chain joins TRBV20-1 to TRBJ2-4; D perhaps matches TRBD2 (5 bases). Germline loops: CDR1 DFQATT, CDR2 SNEGSKA (reference sequence). Trimming removed 6 bases from V and 9 bases from J, with 18 bases in between. The CDR3 sequence is 13 residues long. In DNA, the CDR3 is TGCAGTGCATGGACTCCATCAACGGGCATTCAGTACTTC. It translates to CSAWTPSTGIQYF.

The table lists this clonotype with a few counts. This chain joins TRBV30 and TRBJ2-1; 10 bases line up with TRBD2. J gave up 9 bases and V 0 bases, and 11 bases lay outside the gene matches. CDR3 length: 16 residues. Germline lookup yields CDR1 GTSNPN and CDR2 SVGIG (reference sequence). The CDR3 sequence is CAWSVGGSGGLSEQFF. In DNA form, the CDR3 reads TGTGCCTGGAGTGTCGGTGGTAGCGGGGGGCTCAGTGAGCAGTTCTTC. Variable domain in full (rest from reference TRBV30 and TRBJ2-1): SQTIHQWPATLVQPVGSPLSLECTVEGTSNPNLYWYRQAAGRGLQLLFYSVGIGQISSEVPQNLSASRPQDRQFILSSKKLLLSDSGFYLCAWSVGGSGGLSEQFFGPGTRLTVL.

Many counts were recorded for this clonotype. CDR3 DNA sequence: TGTGCGAGGGCTGATACCTACGAGCAGTACTTC. Its protein is CARADTYEQYF. The V call is TRBV30, the J call TRBJ2-7; D might be TRBD2 (5 bases). From germline, CDR1 is GTSNPN and CDR2 SVGIG (reference sequence). CDR3 size: 11 residues.

The chain recombines TRBV7-3 with TRBJ1-1; possible D gene TRBD1, 6 bases. CDR3 length: 16 amino acids. V was pared by 7 bases and J by 1 base, with 19 bases between. Germline V CDR1 and CDR2: SGHTA, FQGTGA. Written as DNA, the CDR3 is TGTGCCAGCACCACCCGGGGGGCCGGCGGGAACACTGAAGCTTTCTTT. This encodes CASTTRGAGGNTEAFF.

This clonotype was observed a few times. The chain uses TRBV7-9 and TRBJ2-4, with D perhaps matching TRBD1 or TRBD2 (5 bases each). V gave up 10 bases and J gave up 0 bases, with 19 bases separating them. Germline assignment: CDR1 SEHNR and CDR2 FQNEAQ (reference sequence). This CDR3 comprises 16 residues. DNA for the CDR3: TGTGCCATCAAGATACCGGGACCCCTAGCCAAAAACATTCAGTACTTC. Translated, it gives CAIKIPGPLAKNIQYF.

The V and J genes are TRBV19 and TRBJ1-2; D remains unclear. Germline lookup yields CDR1 LNHDA and CDR2 SQIVND (reference sequence). The CDR3 has 13 residues. The germline V and J ends were trimmed by 6 bases and 6 bases, with 14 bases remaining between them. The CDR3 spells CASSIPGLHGYTF. The CDR3 coding sequence is TGTGCCAGTAGCATTCCGGGATTACATGGCTACACCTTC.

This clonotype was counted only a few times. This rearrangement joins TRBV12-3 or TRBV12-4 to TRBJ2-3; 7 nucleotides agree with TRBD1. Trimming took 1 base from V and 5 from J; bases not matched to a gene: 9. This CDR3 is built from 16 residues. CDR3 in amino acids: CASSLELDRRGDTQYF. CDR3 DNA sequence: TGTGCCAGCAGTTTAGAATTGGACAGGCGTGGAGATACGCAGTATTTT.

This clonotype was counted only a few times. V usage is TRBV28 and J usage is TRBJ2-7; the match to TRBD1 covers 11 bases. The CDR3 covers 15 residues. V gave up 6 bases and J gave up 2 bases; unmatched junction bases: 6. Looked up from germline, CDR1 is MDHEN and CDR2 is SYDVKM. CDR3 region: CASSPPGQGAYEQYV. In DNA form, the CDR3 reads TGTGCCAGCAGCCCGCCGGGACAGGGGGCCTACGAGCAGTACGTC.

This clonotype came up a few times. The rearrangement links TRBV4-1 to TRBJ2-1; the match to TRBD2 covers 11 bases. With V trimmed by 8 bases and J by 7 bases, 7 bases remained unmatched. Per the germline V gene, CDR1 is MGHRA and CDR2 is YSYEKL. This CDR3 has 14 residues. The CDR3 nucleotides read TGCGCCAGCTCGGCTAGCGGGGGGTTAAATGAGCAGTTCTTC. Its translation: CASSASGGLNEQFF.

This sequence joins TRBV9 and TRBJ2-2; D uncertain. This CDR3 has 13 amino acids. Germline assignment: CDR1 SGDLS and CDR2 YYNGEE. V gave up 2 bases and J gave up 5 bases, with 7 bases separating them. The CDR3 is CASSVSLTGELFF. CDR3 sequence (DNA): TGTGCCAGCAGCGTCTCTCTTACCGGGGAGCTGTTTTTT.

This CDR3 reads CASSEEGLAGERYNEQFF. Here the CDR3 DNA reads TGTGCCAGCAGCGAGGAGGGACTAGCGGGCGAAAGATACAATGAGCAGTTCTTC. This sequence joins TRBV9 and TRBJ2-1; TRBD2 matches 12 bases. V was pared by 3 bases and J by 4 bases, with 11 bases of the junction left unmatched. Germline CDR1 reads SGDLS; CDR2 reads YYNGEE. The CDR3 is 18 amino acids. Using reference TRBV9 and TRBJ2-1 for the parts outside the CDR3, the full variable domain is DSGVTQTPKHLITATGQRVTLRCSPRSGDLSVYWYQQSLDQGLQFLIQYYNGEERAKGNILERFSAQQFPDLHSELNLSSLELGDSALYFCASSEEGLAGERYNEQFFGPGTRLTVL.

A few counts support this clonotype. The rearrangement links TRBV7-9 to TRBJ1-1; TRBD1 agrees at 7 bases. V dropped 5 bases and J dropped 5; count of bases not matched to a gene: 5. CDR3 length equals 13 residues. Germline-derived CDR1 and CDR2 are SEHNR and FQNEAQ (reference sequence). CDR3 protein: CASSLEQGTEAFF. The CDR3 coding sequence is TGTGCCAGCAGCCTGGAACAGGGGACTGAAGCTTTCTTT.

The sample holds many counts of this clonotype. This chain links TRBV7-9 with TRBJ2-7; D not resolved. The CDR3 length is 15 residues. Germline values: CDR1 SEHNR, CDR2 FQNEAQ (reference sequence). The germline V and J ends were trimmed by 0 bases and 0 bases, with 9 bases remaining between them. The chain's CDR3 is CASSLAGPSSYEQYF. The DNA for the CDR3 is TGTGCCAGCAGCTTAGCAGGGCCCTCCTCCTACGAGCAGTACTTC.

V and J are TRBV6-1 and TRBJ2-1; no definite D call. Germline V gene data show CDR1 as MNHNS and CDR2 as SASEGT. The CDR3 consists of 17 residues. Trimming removed 4 bases from V and 5 bases from J, with 21 bases in between. CDR3 amino acids: CASSGHGRSGPHNEQFF. The DNA for the CDR3 is TGTGCCAGCAGTGGCCACGGACGTTCCGGCCCCCACAATGAGCAGTTCTTC.

This clonotype was found many times. In DNA form, the CDR3 reads TGTGCCAGCAGCTTTTGGGATGAAAAACTGTTTTTT. Its translation: CASSFWDEKLFF. V and J are TRBV7-9 and TRBJ1-4; D is uncertain. Trimming took 3 bases from V and 6 from J, leaving 5 bases between them. The CDR3 runs to 12 residues. The V gene's germline CDR1 is SEHNR and CDR2 FQNEAQ (reference sequence).

This chain uses TRBV14 with TRBJ1-4; D is possibly TRBD1 (6 bases). V was clipped by 3 bases and J by 5 bases, with 13 bases between them. The length of the CDR3 is 15 residues. The V gene's germline CDR1 is SGHDN and CDR2 FVKESK. CDR3 region: CASSQRTATNEKLFF. CDR3 nucleotide sequence: TGTGCCAGCAGCCAGAGGACAGCGACGAATGAAAAACTGTTTTTT.